This entry lists 24 T cell receptor beta chains sequenced from one sample in a study of T cell responses to AZD1222 COVID-19 vaccine. Generated by immunoSEQ multiplex PCR, the TCRdb table keeps only in-frame clones and is missing some. This sample has roughly 96,000 clones, with about 88% found just once. The sample was peripheral blood, taken on day 0 of AZD1222 vaccination. The receptors originated from an adult in good health.

V gene TRBV13 combines with J gene TRBJ2-2; the D is unclear. The germline V and J ends were trimmed by 2 bases and 7 bases, with 14 bases remaining between them. This CDR3 is built from 15 residues. Germline V lookup: CDR1 PRHDT, CDR2 FYEKMQ (reference sequence). The CDR3 sequence: CASSLRAGDFGELFF. DNA for the CDR3: TGTGCCAGCAGCTTAAGAGCTGGAGATTTCGGGGAGCTGTTTTTT.

This chain uses TRBV7-9 with TRBJ2-3, with 11 bases identical to TRBD2. Germline V lookup: CDR1 SEHNR, CDR2 FQNEAQ (reference sequence). The trim removed 4 bases at V and 2 bases at J, leaving 5 bases unmatched. CDR3 length: 16 residues. This CDR3 is CASSSTSGDDTDTQYF. CDR3 coding DNA: TGTGCCAGCAGCTCGACTAGCGGGGACGACACAGATACGCAGTATTTT.

The chain couples TRBV6-2 or TRBV6-3 to TRBJ1-1; D is possibly TRBD1 (5 bases). The germline CDR1 and CDR2 sequences are MNHEY and SVGEGT. The CDR3 runs to 15 residues. The ends were cut back, 5 bases at V and 6 bases at J, with 19 bases in the middle. The chain's CDR3 is CASSKAGPGGSEAFF. CDR3 nucleotides: TGTGCCAGCAGTAAGGCGGGACCGGGCGGGTCTGAAGCTTTCTTT.

The V call is TRBV5-6, the J call TRBJ1-6; no definite D call. CDR1 is SGHDT and CDR2 is YYEEEE in the germline V gene. V was trimmed by 0 bases and J by 10 bases, leaving 11 bases between them. This CDR3 region has 14 residues. CDR3 loop: CASSLGPPGSPLHF. CDR3 nucleotide sequence: TGTGCCAGCAGCTTGGGACCGCCCGGCTCACCCCTCCACTTT.

The rearrangement links TRBV30 to TRBJ1-2; possible D gene TRBD1, 6 bases. In germline, CDR1 is GTSNPN, CDR2 SVGIG (reference sequence). The V and J ends lost 5 bases and 5 bases respectively, with 12 bases between them. The CDR3 totals 12 residues. The CDR3 bases are TGTGCCTGGGAACAGGGAAGATATGGCTACACCTTC. It translates to CAWEQGRYGYTF.

The V call is TRBV7-9, the J call TRBJ1-1, with 7 bases matching TRBD1. The CDR3 has 15 residues. V shed 4 bases and J 1 base; nucleotides not matched to a gene: 6. CDR1 and CDR2 (germline): SEHNR, FQNEAQ (reference sequence). Here the CDR3 reads CASSSIRDRNTEAFF. The CDR3 DNA follows: TGTGCCAGCAGCTCTATTCGGGACAGGAACACTGAAGCTTTCTTT.

V is TRBV28 and J is TRBJ2-3; TRBD1 agrees at 8 bases. The CDR3 extends over 16 amino acids. Germline V lookup: CDR1 MDHEN, CDR2 SYDVKM. V was pared by 5 bases and J by 5 bases, with 12 bases of the junction left unmatched. CDR3 coding DNA: TGTGCCAGCAGTCCCGGGGGACAGGCTGAGAAAGATACGCAGTATTTT. As protein: CASSPGGQAEKDTQYF.

This clone has a handful of counts. The chain uses TRBV7-9 and TRBJ1-6, with TRBD1 as a possible D gene (5 bases). V lost 5 bases and J lost 7, with 12 bases in between. The germline V gene has CDR1 SEHNR and CDR2 FQNEAQ (reference sequence). The CDR3 is 14 residues long. As DNA, the CDR3 is TGTGCCAGCAGCCTTCAGTGGGGGAATTCACCCCTCCACTTT. Protein sequence: CASSLQWGNSPLHF.

The rearrangement uses TRBV19 and TRBJ2-7, with 8 bases aligning to TRBD1. The germline CDR1 and CDR2 sequences are LNHDA and SQIVND (reference sequence). The CDR3 extends over 15 amino acids. The V gene end was trimmed by 2 bases and the J gene end by 0 bases; junction bases not matched to a gene: 3. CDR3 loop: CASSIRQGASYEQYF. The CDR3, as DNA: TGTGCCAGTAGTATAAGGCAGGGGGCCTCCTACGAGCAGTACTTC.

This clone was counted once. The chain combines TRBV27 with TRBJ2-7, with 11 bases matching TRBD1. Germline V gives CDR1 MNHEY, CDR2 SMNVEV (reference sequence). The CDR3 is made up of 15 amino acids. Losses at the gene ends were 1 base for V and 5 bases for J; bases not matched to a gene: 4. CDR3 in DNA: TGTGCCAGCAGTTTATGGGGGACAGGGGGAAACGAGCAGTACTTC. Translated: CASSLWGTGGNEQYF.

This sequence joins TRBV28 and TRBJ1-2; D remains unclear. CDR3 length: 14 residues. CDR1 is MDHEN and CDR2 is SYDVKM in the germline V gene. Trimming removed 10 bases at V and 2 bases at J, with 17 bases between. CDR3 in DNA: TGTGCCATCTCGGACGCCGGTCTGAACTATGGCTACACCTTC. Translated, it gives CAISDAGLNYGYTF.

The chain carries TRBV9 and TRBJ1-2; tentatively, D is TRBD1 (6 bases). Trimming took 4 bases from V and 8 from J, leaving 18 bases between them. This CDR3 spans 14 amino acids. Per germline, CDR1 SGDLS and CDR2 YYNGEE. The CDR3 DNA sequence: TGTGCCAGCAGCCGGTCGGACAGCCTGAGGGGCTACACCTTC. This translates into CASSRSDSLRGYTF.

The genes are TRBV3-1 (or the pseudogene TRBV3-2) and TRBJ2-3, with D perhaps TRBD1 (5 bases). The CDR3 is 13 residues long. The V end lost 4 bases, the J end lost 2 bases, and 7 bases lay between the germline ends. Per the germline V gene, CDR1 is LGHDT and CDR2 is YNNKEL (reference sequence). CDR3 nucleotides: TGTGCCAGCAGCCCGGACAACACAGATACGCAGTATTTT. This sequence encodes CASSPDNTDTQYF.

The CDR3 coding sequence is TGCGCCAGCAGCCCGGGGACGGATGGCTACACCTTC. Translating gives CASSPGTDGYTF. The genes are TRBV5-1 and TRBJ1-2, with a weak D call TRBD1 (5 bases). CDR1 and CDR2 (germline): SGHRS, YFSETQ. This CDR3 comprises 12 residues. V lost 4 bases to trimming and J lost 6 bases, with 10 bases between them.

The rearrangement links TRBV18 to TRBJ1-5; 7 nucleotides line up with TRBD1. This CDR3 is 14 amino acids long. CDR1 and CDR2 (germline): KGHSH, LQKENI. The V and J ends lost 3 bases and 5 bases, in that order; junction bases with no gene match: 4. Here the CDR3 reads CASSPPGGDQPQHF. The CDR3 nucleotides are TGTGCCAGCTCACCTCCAGGGGGGGATCAGCCCCAGCATTTT.

This clone appeared a few times. The V and J genes are TRBV7-3 and TRBJ2-5; a weak D match, TRBD2 (7 bases). This CDR3 is 17 amino acids long. V lost 3 bases and J 1 base, leaving 18 bases between the germline ends. Germline loops: CDR1 SGHTA, CDR2 FQGTGA. CDR3 sequence reads: CASSFGAGAGAQETQYF. The DNA of the CDR3 is TGTGCCAGCAGCTTCGGGGCCGGGGCGGGGGCCCAAGAGACCCAGTACTTC.

This chain joins TRBV10-3 and TRBJ1-4; D is unclear. Germline-derived CDR1 and CDR2 are ENHRY and SYGVKD. CDR3 length equals 13 residues. V was clipped by 7 bases and J by 8 bases, with 14 bases between them. The DNA for the CDR3 is TGTGCCATCACCGGAGGGTTAAGCGAAAAACTGTTTTTT. This codes for CAITGGLSEKLFF.

This chain joins TRBV19 and TRBJ1-1; 7 bases agree with TRBD1. Germline CDR1 and CDR2: LNHDA and SQIVND (reference sequence). The trim removed 3 bases at V and 6 bases at J, leaving 4 bases unmatched. The CDR3 has 13 amino acids. The CDR3 bases are TGTGCCAGTAGTATGAGACAGGGCTCTGAAGCTTTCTTT. Protein: CASSMRQGSEAFF.

The chain uses TRBV5-6 and TRBJ2-1; D remains unclear. Germline-derived CDR1 and CDR2 are SGHDT and YYEEEE. CDR3 length equals 12 residues. Between the trimmed V and J ends, which lost 0 bases and 8 bases, there was a span of 6 bases. In DNA, the CDR3 is TGTGCCAGCAGCTTGGTCGGTTATGAGCAGTTCTTC. Encoded protein: CASSLVGYEQFF.

This chain uses TRBV14 with TRBJ2-7; tentatively, D is TRBD1 or TRBD2 (6 bases each). Germline CDR1 SGHDN, CDR2 FVKESK. Deletions cut 0 bases from V and 4 bases from J, with 13 bases between. This CDR3 contains 15 residues. CDR3 sequence reads: CASSQDAGHRYEQYF. The CDR3 DNA reads TGTGCCAGCAGCCAAGACGCGGGACATAGGTACGAGCAGTACTTC.

This clone was found once. The chain employs TRBV19 and TRBJ2-1; unclear D gene. The V end was cut by 3 bases, the J end by 7 bases, with 13 bases between. There are 14 residues in the CDR3. Per the germline V gene, CDR1 is LNHDA and CDR2 is SQIVND (reference sequence). The CDR3 spells CASSIGLLRNEQFF. In nucleotides, the CDR3 is TGTGCCAGTAGTATCGGTCTACTAAGGAATGAGCAGTTCTTC.

The V and J genes are TRBV6-5 and TRBJ1-1; tentatively, D is TRBD1 (5 bases). Trimming took off 2 bases at V and 7 bases at J, with 8 bases between the two ends. This CDR3 spans 12 amino acids. The germline CDR1 and CDR2 sequences are MNHEY and SVGAGI. The CDR3, as DNA: TGTGCCAGCAGTTACCCCACAGGTGAAGCTTTCTTT. Its protein product is CASSYPTGEAFF.

This clone showed up just a few times. The chain combines TRBV6-5 with TRBJ2-2, with D hard to call. Trimming cost V 6 bases and J 10 bases, with 12 bases left between them. Germline V lookup: CDR1 MNHEY, CDR2 SVGAGI. This CDR3 contains 12 residues. CDR3 loop: CASSQRPEELFF. The CDR3, as DNA: TGTGCCAGCAGCCAACGACCCGAGGAGCTGTTTTTT.

The CDR3 loop reads CASSKTGTESPLHF. DNA of the CDR3: TGTGCCAGCAGTAAGACAGGGACTGAATCACCCCTCCACTTT. This chain connects TRBV6-5 to TRBJ1-6, with 7 bases aligning to TRBD1. V was pared by 5 bases and J by 10 bases, with 8 bases of the junction left unmatched. CDR1 is MNHEY and CDR2 is SVGAGI in the germline V gene. The CDR3 has 14 residues.